This T cell receptor beta chain was captured by sequencing in a study of resident and recirculating memory T cells in vitiligo. Clones were read by immunoSEQ multiplex PCR, and TCRdb kept only the in-frame ones, dropping some. The sample records 70,000 to 75,000 clones, approximately 90% being singletons. Broader study findings: Non-conserved TCRs across sites and patients suggested distinct clones per lesion.

The CDR3 covers 13 residues. The V gene end was trimmed by 6 bases and the J gene end by 3 bases; junction bases not matched to a gene: 4. Germline assignment: CDR1 LNHDA and CDR2 SQIVND (reference sequence). This clone was observed once. Antigen: not known. The chain combines TRBV19 with TRBJ1-1; 7 positions match TRBD1. Source material: blood. The TCR comes from a male donor with vitiligo. In DNA form, the CDR3 reads TGTGCCAGTAGCGACAGGGAGGACACTGAAGCTTTCTTT. It specifies CASSDREDTEAFF. The variable domain in full, with the rest retrieved from reference TRBV19 and TRBJ1-1, is DGGITQSPKYLFRKEGQNVTLSCEQNLNHDAMYWYRQDPGQGLRLIYYSQIVNDFQKGDIAEGYSVSREKKESFPLTVTSAQKNPTAFYLCASSDREDTEAFFGQGTRLTVV.